This T cell receptor (beta chain) was captured in a study of blood T cell repertoires in COVID-19. Profiled with immunoSEQ multiplex PCR; TCRdb holds only in-frame clones, not every one. The data hold under 350,000 clones, with around 86% observed a single time. The V gene's germline CDR1 is MNHEY and CDR2 SVGAGI. V was pared by 6 bases and J by 8 bases, with 19 bases between. This CDR3 is 14 amino acids long. This TCR came from a man aged 50 to 59 with acute or convalescent COVID-19. The chain joins TRBV6-5 to TRBJ1-2, with a tentative D call TRBD1 (6 bases). The sample consisted of peripheral blood. CDR3 nucleotide sequence: TGTGCCAGCAGGTCCGGGACACTCATAGTGGGCTACACCTTC. Its protein product is CASRSGTLIVGYTF.